This TCR beta chain was sequenced for a study of T cell clones after liver transplantation. Study information: Until 12-24 months post-transplant, subjects got standard immunosuppression and no induction. Patients counted as tolerant after at least one year off all immunosuppression, enzymes not exceeding twice normal. Study results and caveats: Compared with third party-reactive sequences, donor-reactive ones declined more, independent of withdrawal success. Conclusions were preliminary, with small, heterogeneous patient groups.

Sequencing used immunoSEQ multiplex PCR; TCRdb keeps in-frame clones, though not all of them. Among roughly 55,000 clones listed, roughly 83% were seen once. Remarks on this clone: Its cognate antigen is unknown.

V was shortened by 2 bases and J by 6 bases, with 11 bases between the two germline ends. There are 14 residues in the CDR3. Per the germline V gene, CDR1 is KGHSH and CDR2 is LQKENI. The chain employs TRBV18 and TRBJ1-5; D is unresolved. The TCR comes from a human donor who received a liver transplant. Sequences were derived from CD4+ T cells from blood, sampled before liver transplant. The CDR3 protein is CASSPSGVTQPQHF. The CDR3 DNA follows: TGTGCCAGCTCACCATCGGGTGTTACTCAGCCCCAGCATTTT.